Shown below are 9 T cell receptor beta chains from a single sample sequenced in a study of early T cells in non-severe SARS-CoV-2 infection. MiXCR was run by TCRdb on the 5' RACE reads, yielding one entry per CDR3 protein. This table has just over 65,000 distinct CDR3 sequences, 13% appearing once. Sequences were obtained from whole blood. These receptors came from an adult who was a healthcare worker with PCR-confirmed SARS-CoV-2 infection or an uninfected control (not recorded which).

This clonotype was found many times. The chain couples TRBV11-2 to TRBJ2-4, with a weak D call TRBD1 (6 bases). CDR1 SGHAT and CDR2 FQNNGV come from the germline V gene. This CDR3 is built from 16 residues. V lost 1 base and J lost 0, with 10 bases in between. The CDR3 spells CASSLVGQLAKNIQYF. DNA for the CDR3: TGTGCCAGCAGCTTAGTTGGACAGCTAGCCAAAAACATTCAGTACTTC.

This clonotype appeared many times. V gene TRBV29-1 combines with J gene TRBJ2-1; 7 nucleotides agree with TRBD1. This CDR3 has 11 amino acids. V lost 6 bases to trimming and J lost 12 bases; unmatched junction nucleotides: 8. The germline V gene encodes CDR1 SQVTM and CDR2 ANQGSEA. CDR3 DNA: TGCAGCGTGACGACAGGGCTTGCGCAGTTCTTC. This encodes CSVTTGLAQFF.

V gene TRBV4-1 combines with J gene TRBJ1-2; D gene uncertain. V lost 0 bases and J 5 bases, leaving 16 bases between the germline ends. CDR1 and CDR2 (germline): MGHRA, YSYEKL. The CDR3 contains 16 residues. CDR3 loop: CASSQDLFGQEYGYTF. The DNA for the CDR3 is TGCGCCAGCAGCCAAGATTTGTTTGGGCAGGAGTATGGCTACACCTTC.

This clonotype has more than one count but fewer than ten. The gene calls are TRBV7-2 and TRBJ1-5, with D possibly being TRBD1 (6 bases). The CDR3 runs to 16 residues. The V gene lost 5 bases and the J gene lost 1 base, with 15 bases spanning the gap. The germline CDR1 and CDR2 sequences are SGHTA and FQGNSA. The CDR3 loop reads CASSLLGGFSNQPQHF. The DNA of the CDR3 is TGTGCCAGCAGCCTTCTCGGGGGCTTCAGCAATCAGCCCCAGCATTTT.

This clonotype was seen a handful of times. J is TRBJ2-1 and V is TRBV27; 10 bases are shared with TRBD2. V was clipped by 1 base and J by 7 bases; unmatched bases: 13. The CDR3 contains 18 residues. Germline values: CDR1 MNHEY, CDR2 SMNVEV (reference sequence). Here the CDR3 DNA reads TGTGCCAGCAGTTTATACGGGGCCCTAGCGGGAGTCGCAAATGAGCAGTTCTTC. This gives the protein CASSLYGALAGVANEQFF.

The V and J genes are TRBV7-2 and TRBJ2-3; 8 bases fit TRBD2. The trim removed 1 base at V and 6 bases at J, leaving 15 bases unmatched. Germline CDR1 is SGHTA and CDR2 is FQGNSA. CDR3 length: 18 amino acids. CDR3 in amino acids: CASSLGGIGSGRRDTQYF. CDR3 in DNA: TGTGCCAGCAGCTTAGGAGGGATAGGCAGCGGGAGACGGGATACGCAGTATTTT.

In its sample, this clonotype was seen many times. CDR3 loop: CASSFGLAVSTQYF. CDR3 nucleotides: TGTGCCAGCAGTTTCGGCCTAGCGGTATCGACCCAGTACTTC. The chain couples TRBV27 to TRBJ2-5, with 7 nucleotides matching TRBD2. The CDR3 sequence is 14 residues long. The germline gives CDR1 MNHEY, CDR2 SMNVEV (reference sequence). The V gene end was trimmed by 3 bases and the J gene end by 7 bases; junction bases not matched to a gene: 8.

This chain joins TRBV7-2 and TRBJ1-1; D unresolved. The CDR3 loop spans 12 amino acids. Trimming took off 5 bases at V and 4 bases at J, with 8 bases between the two ends. Germline assignment: CDR1 SGHTA and CDR2 FQGNSA. This CDR3 is CASSPRTTEAFF. CDR3 bases: TGTGCCAGCAGCCCAAGGACCACTGAAGCTTTCTTT.

Note on this clonotype: The junction shows a germline mismatch at one end, possibly a read error. The rearrangement uses TRBV29-1 and TRBJ2-1; D is ambiguous. The CDR3 loop spans 12 amino acids. CDR1 and CDR2 from the germline V gene are SQVTM and ANQGSEA. Written as DNA, the CDR3 is TGCAGCGTTGAAGAGATCGACAATGGGCAGTTCTTC. Translating it yields CSVEEIDNGQFF.